This is a list of T cell receptor beta chains from one sample in a study of T cell changes during pregnancy in multiple sclerosis. This table comes from immunoSEQ multiplex PCR, and its TCRdb copy is limited to in-frame clones, with some not included. There are 150 to 200 clones in the sample; 53% occur only once, and under 85% lies in the top ten. These receptors' targets are unknown. Sequencing input: cultured CD4+ T cells. The source is a female patient with multiple sclerosis, enrolled in a pregnancy study. Some clones in this sample may be carry-over from other donors' samples. Both conserved end residues are part of each CDR3. The order of the fields is J gene, V gene, clone size, D gene, CDR3 protein, CDR3 DNA. D genes are given only for firm matches. The size of a clone is reported for some rows only, either as once, few or many, or as a class for expanded clones.

TRBJ2-6 TRBV10-1 NA NA CASSTGPRSHQSRANVLTF TGCGCCAGCAGTACGGGGCCAAGATCGCACCAAAGTCGGGCCAACGTCCTGACTTTC
TRBJ2-7 TRBV6-4 few TRBD2 CASLTSGRGEQYF TGTGCCAGCTTGACTAGCGGGAGAGGGGAGCAGTACTTC
TRBJ2-2 TRBV5-1 few NA CASSFDNPNTGELFF TGCGCCAGCAGCTTTGACAATCCCAACACCGGGGAGCTGTTTTTT
TRBJ2-7 TRBV5-6 medium-sized TRBD1 CASSLDPGGLREQYF TGTGCCAGCAGCTTGGATCCAGGGGGCTTGAGGGAGCAGTACTTC
TRBJ1-4 TRBV12-5 NA NA CASGLVQRREDEKLFF TGTGCTAGTGGTTTGGTACAACGCCGAGAAGATGAAAAACTGTTTTTT
TRBJ2-3 TRBV4-1 large NA CASSPTTAARTDTQYF TGCGCCAGCAGCCCGACCACGGCGGCCCGGACAGATACGCAGTATTTT
TRBJ1-1 TRBV21-1 NA NA CASSGQLATQIRTEAFF TGTGCCAGCAGTGGACAGTTAGCTACACAAATTCGCACTGAAGCTTTCTTT
TRBJ2-7 TRBV5-1 NA TRBD2 CASSPIGKRGSSYEQYF TGCGCCAGCAGCCCGATTGGAAAGCGGGGGAGCTCCTACGAGCAGTACTTC
TRBJ2-1 TRBV4-1 few NA CASSGWAYNEQFF TGCGCCAGCAGCGGATGGGCATACAATGAGCAGTTCTTC
TRBJ2-2 TRBV5-1 few TRBD2 CASSFLAGGPTGELFF TGCGCCAGCAGCTTCCTAGCGGGAGGGCCCACCGGGGAGCTGTTTTTT
TRBJ2-1 TRBV6-6 NA TRBD1 CASSYFRGTFF TGTGCCAGCAGTTACTTCAGGGGGACGTTCTTC
TRBJ2-6 TRBV10-1 NA NA CASRQSRANVLTF TGCGCCAGCAGACAAAGTCGGGCCAACGTCCTGACTTTC
TRBJ2-3 TRBV7-3 few TRBD1 CASSQTGAARTDTQYF TGCGCCAGCAGCCAAACAGGGGCAGCTCGCACAGATACGCAGTATTTT
TRBJ2-5 TRBV5-1 NA NA CASSFYGGTEETQYF TGCGCCAGCAGCTTCTACGGAGGGACTGAAGAGACCCAGTACTTC